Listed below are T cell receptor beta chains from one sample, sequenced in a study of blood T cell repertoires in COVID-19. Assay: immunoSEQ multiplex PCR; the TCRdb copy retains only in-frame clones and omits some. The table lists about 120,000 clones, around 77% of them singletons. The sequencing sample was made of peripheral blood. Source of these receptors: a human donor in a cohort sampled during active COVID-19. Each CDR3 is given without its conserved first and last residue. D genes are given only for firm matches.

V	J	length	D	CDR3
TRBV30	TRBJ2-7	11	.	AWSVRGRGEQY
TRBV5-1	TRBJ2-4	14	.	ASSLRREVAKNIQY
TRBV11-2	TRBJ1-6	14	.	ASSLEFWETNSPLH
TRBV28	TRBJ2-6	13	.	ASSKMRSGANVLT
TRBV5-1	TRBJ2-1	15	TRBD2	ASSATSGRAGDDEQF
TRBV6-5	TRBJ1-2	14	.	ASSSFSRGLNYGYT
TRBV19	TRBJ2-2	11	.	ASSWFGTGELF
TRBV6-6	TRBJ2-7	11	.	ASTASRGYEQY
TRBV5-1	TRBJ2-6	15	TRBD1	ASSWTGPSSGANVLT
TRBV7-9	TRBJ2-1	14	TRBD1	ASSFSNRGLANEQF
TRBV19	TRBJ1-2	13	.	ASSIEGDRNYGYT
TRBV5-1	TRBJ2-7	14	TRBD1	ASSPGTGVSPGEQY
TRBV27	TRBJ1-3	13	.	ASSSGWGSGNTIY
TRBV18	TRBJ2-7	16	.	ASSPTGSGSPFSYEQY
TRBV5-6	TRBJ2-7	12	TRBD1	ASSSGTGASEQY
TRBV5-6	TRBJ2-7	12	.	ASSLPSGGHEQY
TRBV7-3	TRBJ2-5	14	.	ASSSRGGGTQETQY
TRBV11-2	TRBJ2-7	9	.	ASRQDYEQY
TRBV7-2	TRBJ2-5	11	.	ASSLIPGETQY
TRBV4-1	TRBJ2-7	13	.	ASSQEDREWYEQY
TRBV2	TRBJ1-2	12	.	ASSEGALNYGYT
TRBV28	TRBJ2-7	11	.	ASTTGSRYEQY
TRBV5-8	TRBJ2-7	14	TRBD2	ASSLSRLAGADEQY
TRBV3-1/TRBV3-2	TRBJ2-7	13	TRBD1	ASSQNLGQFYEQY
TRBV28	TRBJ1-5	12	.	ASSIPNRNQPQH
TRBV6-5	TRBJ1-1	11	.	ASSYSIKNEAF
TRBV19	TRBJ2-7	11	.	ASSIGAYYEQY
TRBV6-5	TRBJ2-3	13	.	ASRWGAGAADTQY
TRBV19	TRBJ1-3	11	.	ASSTTPGNTIY
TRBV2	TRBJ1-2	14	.	ASSERSAKSNYGYT
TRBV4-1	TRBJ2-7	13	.	ASSQDRGSTYEQY